Listed below are T cell receptor beta chains from one sample, sequenced in a study of identical twins. TCRdb called the 5' RACE reads again in MiXCR, with one record for every CDR3 protein. This sample has hundreds of thousands of distinct CDR3 sequences, with around 12% found just once. The same sample was also used in a study of yellow fever vaccine responses in identical twins.

Source material: PBMCs. Every receptor here comes from a young woman in good health. Each CDR3 is given with its conserved first and last residue. A D gene is named only where the DNA matches it firmly. Clone size is shown for a subset of rows, as once, few, many or a class of expanded clone.

J gene: TRBJ2-3
V gene: TRBV2
clone size: few
D gene: TRBD2
CDR3 DNA: TGTGCCAGCAGTGACTGGACTAGCGGGAGTGGTACAGATACGCAGTATTTT
CDR3 protein: CASSDWTSGSGTDTQYF

J gene: TRBJ2-5
V gene: TRBV5-1
clone size: many
D gene: TRBD2
CDR3 DNA: TGCGCCAGCAGCTTGGTAATCGGGGGGCAAGAGACCCAGTACTTC
CDR3 protein: CASSLVIGGQETQYF

J gene: TRBJ1-1
V gene: TRBV27
clone size: many
D gene: -
CDR3 DNA: TGTGCCAGCAGTTTATCAGGAGGGATGAACACTGAAGCTTTCTTT
CDR3 protein: CASSLSGGMNTEAFF

J gene: TRBJ2-7
V gene: TRBV28
clone size: few
D gene: -
CDR3 DNA: TGTGCCAGCAGTTTAAAACCCCAGTACTTC
CDR3 protein: CASSLKPQYF

J gene: TRBJ2-5
V gene: TRBV5-1
clone size: few
D gene: TRBD2
CDR3 DNA: TGCGCCAGCAGCTTGCGACTAGCGGTAGGGGAGACCCAGTACTTC
CDR3 protein: CASSLRLAVGETQYF

J gene: TRBJ1-3
V gene: TRBV11-2
clone size: many
D gene: -
CDR3 DNA: TGTGCCAGCAGCTTAGTAGGAAACACCATATATTTT
CDR3 protein: CASSLVGNTIYF

J gene: TRBJ2-7
V gene: TRBV29-1
clone size: -
D gene: TRBD1
CDR3 DNA: TGCAGCGTTGGAGCCGGGACAGGGTTCCACGAGCAGTACTTC
CDR3 protein: CSVGAGTGFHEQYF

J gene: TRBJ2-3
V gene: TRBV3-1
clone size: few
D gene: TRBD2
CDR3 DNA: TGTGCCAGCAGCCCCAGAGACCGGGGACTAGCGGGGAGGGATACGCAGTATTTT
CDR3 protein: CASSPRDRGLAGRDTQYF

J gene: TRBJ2-3
V gene: TRBV7-9
clone size: -
D gene: -
CDR3 DNA: TGTGCCAGCAGCTTTTCGCGGGTCCACACAGATACGCAGTATTTT
CDR3 protein: CASSFSRVHTDTQYF

J gene: TRBJ2-3
V gene: TRBV14
clone size: -
D gene: -
CDR3 DNA: TGTGCCAGCAGCCCTAACCGGGGGCGATCTATAAGCACAGATACGCAGTATTTT
CDR3 protein: CASSPNRGRSISTDTQYF

J gene: TRBJ1-2
V gene: TRBV10-2
clone size: -
D gene: TRBD1
CDR3 DNA: TGCGCCAGCAGTGATTTAGGGACAGGGGGCATGGGCTATGGCTACACCTTC
CDR3 protein: CASSDLGTGGMGYGYTF

J gene: TRBJ2-5
V gene: TRBV28
clone size: -
D gene: -
CDR3 DNA: TGTGCCAGCAGCGACGGGGCGGCGGGTAGTGTGACCCAGTACTTC
CDR3 protein: CASSDGAAGSVTQYF

J gene: TRBJ1-2
V gene: TRBV25-1
clone size: -
D gene: -
CDR3 DNA: TGTGCCAGCAGTGAGTTCGGGGCCAGGGGTGGCTACACCTTC
CDR3 protein: CASSEFGARGGYTF